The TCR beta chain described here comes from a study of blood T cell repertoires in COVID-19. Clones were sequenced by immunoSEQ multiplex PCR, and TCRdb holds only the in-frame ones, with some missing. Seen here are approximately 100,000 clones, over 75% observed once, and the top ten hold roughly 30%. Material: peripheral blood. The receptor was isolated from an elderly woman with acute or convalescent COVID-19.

This CDR3 is CASSMTGNNSPLHF. CDR3 in DNA: TGTGCCAGCAGCATGACAGGCAACAATTCACCCCTCCACTTT. The chain couples TRBV6-2 or TRBV6-3 to TRBJ1-6, with a weak D call TRBD1 (6 bases). The CDR3 has 14 residues. Germline loops: CDR1 MNHEY, CDR2 SVGEGT. V lost 6 bases and J 7 bases, leaving 13 bases between the germline ends.